This T cell receptor (beta chain) is drawn from a study of glioma-infiltrating T cells after dendritic cell vaccination. General study findings and limits: Higher TCR clonality did not directly relate to longer survival.

Assay: immunoSEQ multiplex PCR; the TCRdb copy retains only in-frame clones and omits some. The sample consists of 65,000 to 80,000 clones, around 90% of them appearing once. V lost 6 bases to trimming and J lost 9 bases; unmatched junction nucleotides: 10. The CDR3 extends over 14 amino acids. Germline CDR1 SNHLY, CDR2 FYNNEI. This clone was seen just once. Its specificity is unknown. As to time point: after dendritic cell vaccination, including at tumor progression/relapse. This clonotype was sampled from a human donor with glioblastoma. V is TRBV2 and J is TRBJ2-1, with TRBD2 matching over 8 bases. This material consisted of blood, taken after dendritic cell vaccination. Here the CDR3 DNA reads TGTGCCAGCAGGGAGCGGGGGACCATGGGTGAGCAGTTCTTC. This sequence encodes CASRERGTMGEQFF.